This T cell receptor (beta chain) was documented in a study of blood T cell repertoires in COVID-19. Method: immunoSEQ multiplex PCR; TCRdb's copy keeps in-frame clones and lacks some. The sample records 250,000 to 300,000 clones, about 89% being singletons. V lost 6 bases and J 1 base, leaving 3 bases between the germline ends. This CDR3 region has 11 residues. CDR1 and CDR2 (germline): MNHEY, SVGAGI. The source of this sequence is a woman aged 30 to 39 with COVID-19, enrolled during active disease. Sequencing input: peripheral blood. This chain uses TRBV6-5 with TRBJ1-1; D remains unclear. The CDR3 is CASSGNTEAFF. Written as DNA, the CDR3 is TGTGCCAGCAGCGGGAACACTGAAGCTTTCTTT.